The TCR beta chain described here comes from a study of T cell responses to AZD1222 COVID-19 vaccine. Assay: immunoSEQ multiplex PCR; the TCRdb copy retains only in-frame clones and omits some. The sample has 100,000 or so clones; roughly 92% are singletons. Findings and limits, study-wide: White British ancestry dominated among donors, who included more females, and clonal diversity was possibly underestimated.

Comments on this clone: Its matching antigen is unknown.

The sample consisted of peripheral blood, taken on day 0 of AZD1222 vaccination. The clonotype comes from an adult in good health.

The CDR3 DNA follows: TGTGCCACCAGTGATGCGGGGTATCAGCCCCAGCATTTT. It codes for CATSDAGYQPQHF. The rearrangement joins TRBV24-1 to TRBJ1-5; D gene unclear. In germline, CDR1 is KGHDR, CDR2 SFDVKD. This CDR3 is built from 13 residues. The germline V and J ends were trimmed by 3 bases and 5 bases, with 7 bases remaining between them.